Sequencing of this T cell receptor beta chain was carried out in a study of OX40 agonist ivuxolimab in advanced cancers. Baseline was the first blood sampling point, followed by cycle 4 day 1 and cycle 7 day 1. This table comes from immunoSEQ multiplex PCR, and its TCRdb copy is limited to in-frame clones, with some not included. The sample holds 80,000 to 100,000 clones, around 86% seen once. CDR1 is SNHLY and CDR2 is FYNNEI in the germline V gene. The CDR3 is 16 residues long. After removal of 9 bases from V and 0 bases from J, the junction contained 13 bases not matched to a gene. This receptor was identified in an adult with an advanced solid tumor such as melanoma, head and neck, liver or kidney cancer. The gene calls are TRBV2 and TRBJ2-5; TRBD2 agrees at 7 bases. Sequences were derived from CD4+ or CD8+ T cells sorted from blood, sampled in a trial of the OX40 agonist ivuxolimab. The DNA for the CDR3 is TGTGCCAGGGGGGGGAGGTCTAGCGGCAACCAAGAGACCCAGTACTTC. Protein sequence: CARGGRSSGNQETQYF.